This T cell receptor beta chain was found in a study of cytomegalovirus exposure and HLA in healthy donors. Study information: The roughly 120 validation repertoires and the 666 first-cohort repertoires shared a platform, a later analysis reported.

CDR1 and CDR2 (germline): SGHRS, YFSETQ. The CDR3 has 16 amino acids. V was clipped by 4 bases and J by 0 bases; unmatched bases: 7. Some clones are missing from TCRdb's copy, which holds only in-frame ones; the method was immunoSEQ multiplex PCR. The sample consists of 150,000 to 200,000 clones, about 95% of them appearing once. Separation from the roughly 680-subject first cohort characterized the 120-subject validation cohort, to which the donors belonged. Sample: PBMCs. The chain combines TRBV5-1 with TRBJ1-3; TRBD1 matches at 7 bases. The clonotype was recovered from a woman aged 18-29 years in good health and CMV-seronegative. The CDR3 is CASSLRDSNSGNTIYF. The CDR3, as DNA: TGCGCCAGCAGCCTCCGGGACAGCAACTCTGGAAACACCATATATTTT.